These T cell receptor beta chains were read from a single sample in a study of cytomegalovirus exposure and HLA in healthy donors. The data were produced by immunoSEQ multiplex PCR, yet TCRdb's version contains in-frame clones alone and is incomplete. The sample holds around 150,000 clones, roughly 82% seen once. The source material was PBMCs. These receptors originate from a woman in her fifties or sixties in good health and CMV-seropositive. Both conserved end residues are trimmed from each CDR3. D genes are given only for firm matches.

D: NA; J: TRBJ2-2; V: TRBV9; CDR3: ASSSGTGPRTGELF
D: NA; J: TRBJ1-5; V: TRBV4-1; CDR3: ASSPRGLQPQH
D: NA; J: TRBJ1-5; V: TRBV19; CDR3: ASSARLDSNQPQH
D: TRBD1; J: TRBJ1-5; V: TRBV6-1; CDR3: ASSETGREQPQH
D: NA; J: TRBJ1-4; V: TRBV18; CDR3: ASSPGPPTPATNEKLF
D: NA; J: TRBJ1-2; V: TRBV7-9; CDR3: ASNSGVAGNYGYT
D: TRBD2; J: TRBJ2-3; V: TRBV7-2; CDR3: ASSPQLGGDTQY
D: TRBD1; J: TRBJ1-5; V: TRBV19; CDR3: ASSLPRTGVNQPQH
D: TRBD2; J: TRBJ2-3; V: TRBV9; CDR3: ASSLTSGTSGGISTDTQY
D: NA; J: TRBJ1-1; V: TRBV29-1; CDR3: SVLPGEMNTEAF
D: TRBD2; J: TRBJ2-3; V: TRBV7-3; CDR3: ASSLGLAGPDTQY
D: NA; J: TRBJ1-5; V: TRBV6-6; CDR3: ASSTQGDQPQH
D: TRBD1; J: TRBJ1-6; V: TRBV5-1; CDR3: ASSQGDGNSPLH
D: TRBD2; J: TRBJ2-2; V: TRBV5-1; CDR3: ASSLVLAGGLNTGELF
D: TRBD1; J: TRBJ2-7; V: TRBV6-5; CDR3: ASSYDGTGSYEQY
D: NA; J: TRBJ1-1; V: TRBV4-1; CDR3: ASSQTQLNTEAF
D: TRBD1; J: TRBJ1-5; V: TRBV30; CDR3: ARADEQGYVESNQPQH
D: NA; J: TRBJ1-1; V: TRBV7-9; CDR3: ASSWGQNTEAF
D: TRBD2; J: TRBJ2-1; V: TRBV13; CDR3: ASRSLAGGVYNEQF
D: TRBD2; J: NA; V: TRBV5-1; CDR3: ASSNLAGERSEQY
D: NA; J: TRBJ1-2; V: TRBV10-2; CDR3: ASQPQRSPNYGYT
D: NA; J: TRBJ2-2; V: TRBV7-3; CDR3: ASSRPGAGATGELF
D: NA; J: TRBJ1-1; V: TRBV5-1; CDR3: ASKIRVGLAEAF
D: TRBD1; J: TRBJ1-5; V: TRBV15; CDR3: ATSRTNRGRQPQH
D: NA; J: TRBJ2-7; V: TRBV15; CDR3: ATSRDRGAAYEQY
D: NA; J: TRBJ1-2; V: TRBV2; CDR3: ASSEKQGSYGYT
D: TRBD1; J: TRBJ1-6; V: TRBV7-8; CDR3: ASSSRDRDNSPLH
D: NA; J: TRBJ2-1; V: TRBV5-6; CDR3: ASSLNWGIYNEQF